This note documents a single TCR beta chain sequence. The germline V gene encodes CDR1 PRHDT and CDR2 FYEKMQ (reference sequence). Trimming removed 5 bases at V and 2 bases at J, with 22 bases between. The CDR3 extends over 17 amino acids. TCRdb's table, derived via immunoSEQ multiplex PCR, lists solely in-frame clones and lacks some. The sample consists of roughly 13,000 clones, more than 70% of them appearing once. These data come from a study of technical replicates of blood from a few donors. Material: PBMCs. V and J are TRBV13 and TRBJ2-7; TRBD2 is a possible D gene (7 bases). This TCR derives from a human donor in good health. CDR3 nucleotide sequence: TGTGCCAGCAGCCTCCGAGCGGGAACAGGGTTACCCTACGAGCAGTACTTC. Protein: CASSLRAGTGLPYEQYF.